This T cell receptor (beta chain) originates from a study of neoadjuvant anti-PD-1 for oral cavity cancer. Study information: Before surgery, most patients got three to four biweekly 3 mg/kg nivolumab doses. Findings and caveats of the study: Post-nivolumab, blood T cell clonality was significantly elevated in non-responders.

Germline V gene lookup returns CDR1 GTSNPN and CDR2 SVGIG (reference sequence). The V end was cut by 2 bases, the J end by 1 base, with 9 bases between. This CDR3 has 13 residues. As for time point: after neoadjuvant nivolumab, at surgical resection. Patients were newly diagnosed with stage II-IVA oral cavity squamous cell carcinoma without prior systemic or radiation treatment. A word on this clone: Its matching antigen is unknown.

The protocol was immunoSEQ multiplex PCR, while the TCRdb copy is restricted to in-frame clones and leaves out a portion. Of roughly 9,600 clones in the sample, under 70% were seen once. The chain carries TRBV30 and TRBJ2-7; D may be TRBD2 (6 bases). This specimen was PBMCs, taken after nivolumab (anti-PD-1) treatment. The receptor comes from a person between 40 and 79 years old with oral cavity squamous cell carcinoma. The CDR3 nucleotides read TGTGCCTGGAGTAGACGGGGGTCCTACGAGCAGTACTTC. Translating gives CAWSRRGSYEQYF.